This TCR beta chain originates from a study of shared clonotypes between healthy human individuals. Study results and limitations: Clonotype sharing among donors likely depends on sequencing depth.

Regarding this clone: What it binds is not known.

Trimming removed 7 bases at V and 0 bases at J, with 17 bases between. CDR1 and CDR2 (germline): MDHEN, SYDVKM. This CDR3 is 16 amino acids long. The study ran the assay at deep level. Authors' processing steps: ImmunoSEQ yielded junction-only sequences lacking quality scores, so filtering differed. Profiling relied on immunoSEQ multiplex PCR, and the TCRdb table lists in-frame clones only, not all of them. That table gives V, J and clone size, and the DNA gave D and trimming. Here the sample spans about 1.5 million clones, 95% to 99% being singletons. Sequences were obtained from naive CD4+ T cells sorted from blood. Subset given: CD45RA+ positively selected. The sequence was collected from a man aged 30-40 years in good health. V usage is TRBV28 and J usage is TRBJ2-3; D possibly corresponds to TRBD1 (5 bases). The CDR3 loop is CASTSSKGSSTDTQYF. CDR3 coding DNA: TGTGCCAGCACCTCCTCCAAGGGGTCTAGCACAGATACGCAGTATTTT. Using reference TRBV28 and TRBJ2-3 for the parts outside the CDR3, the full variable domain is DVKVTQSSRYLVKRTGEKVFLECVQDMDHENMFWYRQDPGLGLRLIYFSYDVKMKEKGDIPEGYSVSREKKERFSLILESASTNQTSMYLCASTSSKGSSTDTQYFGPGTRLTVL.